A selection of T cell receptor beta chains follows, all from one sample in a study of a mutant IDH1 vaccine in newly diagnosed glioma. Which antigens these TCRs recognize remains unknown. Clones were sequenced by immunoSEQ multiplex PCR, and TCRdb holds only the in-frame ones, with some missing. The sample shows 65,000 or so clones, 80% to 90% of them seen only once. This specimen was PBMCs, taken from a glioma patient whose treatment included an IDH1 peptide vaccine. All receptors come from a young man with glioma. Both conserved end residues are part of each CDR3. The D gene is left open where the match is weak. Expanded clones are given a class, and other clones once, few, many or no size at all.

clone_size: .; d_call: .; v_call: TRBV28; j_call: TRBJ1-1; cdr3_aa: CASSSTGTPAFF; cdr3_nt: TGTGCCAGCAGTTCAACCGGGACTCCGGCTTTCTTT
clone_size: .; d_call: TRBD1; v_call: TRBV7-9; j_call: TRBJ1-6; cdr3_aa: CASSSQGGSLHF; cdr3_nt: TGTGCCAGCAGCTCCCAGGGGGGGTCCCTCCACTTT
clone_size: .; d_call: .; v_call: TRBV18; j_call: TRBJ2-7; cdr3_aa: CASSPSGADHEQYF; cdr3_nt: TGTGCCAGCTCACCATCCGGGGCAGACCACGAGCAGTACTTC
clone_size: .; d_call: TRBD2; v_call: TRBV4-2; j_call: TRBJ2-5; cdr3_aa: CASSRRLAGAQETQYF; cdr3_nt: TGTGCCAGCAGCCGTCGACTAGCGGGGGCCCAAGAGACCCAGTACTTC
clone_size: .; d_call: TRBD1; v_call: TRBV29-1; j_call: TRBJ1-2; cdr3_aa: CSVSQGGGDGYTF; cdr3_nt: TGCAGCGTTTCCCAGGGGGGGGGCGATGGCTACACCTTC
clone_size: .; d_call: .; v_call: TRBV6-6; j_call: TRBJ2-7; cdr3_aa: CASSSLAVIEYEQYF; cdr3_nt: TGTGCCAGCAGTTCGCTAGCCGTGATAGAATACGAGCAGTACTTC
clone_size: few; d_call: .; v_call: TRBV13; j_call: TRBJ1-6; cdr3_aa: CASSLGPNNSPLHF; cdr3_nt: TGTGCCAGCAGCTTAGGACCGAATAATTCACCCCTCCACTTT
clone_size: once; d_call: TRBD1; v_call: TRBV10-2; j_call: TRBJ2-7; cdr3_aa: CASQQGYEQYF; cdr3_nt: TGCGCCAGCCAACAGGGGTACGAGCAGTACTTC
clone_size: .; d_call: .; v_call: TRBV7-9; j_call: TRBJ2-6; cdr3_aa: CASSGGLHRGRSGANVLTF; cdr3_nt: TGTGCCAGCAGCGGGGGCCTACACAGAGGGAGGTCTGGGGCCAACGTCCTGACTTTC
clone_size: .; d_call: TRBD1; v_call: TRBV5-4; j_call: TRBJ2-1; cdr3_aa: CASSLTFWDSLLSSYNEQFF; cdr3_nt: TGTGCCAGCAGCTTGACGTTTTGGGACAGTCTGCTGAGCTCCTACAATGAGCAGTTCTTC
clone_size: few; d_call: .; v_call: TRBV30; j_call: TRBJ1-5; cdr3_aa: CASSGDSNQPQHF; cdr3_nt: TGTGCCTCCTCAGGGGACAGCAATCAGCCCCAGCATTTT
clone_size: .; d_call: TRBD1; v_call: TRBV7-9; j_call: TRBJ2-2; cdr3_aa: CASSLKGAATNTGELFF; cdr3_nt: TGTGCCAGCAGCTTAAAGGGGGCCGCCACGAACACCGGGGAGCTGTTTTTT
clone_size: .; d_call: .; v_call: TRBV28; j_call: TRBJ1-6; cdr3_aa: CASSATRPLHF; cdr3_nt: TGTGCCAGCAGCGCTACTAGGCCCCTCCACTTT
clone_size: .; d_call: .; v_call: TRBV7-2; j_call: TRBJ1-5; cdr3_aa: CASSPAKTNPSNQPQHF; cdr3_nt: TGTGCCAGCAGCCCCGCGAAGACAAACCCTAGCAATCAGCCCCAGCATTTT
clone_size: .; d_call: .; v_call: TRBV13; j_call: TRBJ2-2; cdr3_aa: CASSRTGPRTTGELFF; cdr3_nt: TGTGCCAGCAGCCGTACCGGGCCACGAACCACCGGGGAGCTGTTTTTT
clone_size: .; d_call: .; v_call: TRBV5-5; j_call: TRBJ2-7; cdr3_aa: CASSSHAYEQYF; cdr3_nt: TGTGCCAGCAGCTCGCACGCTTACGAGCAGTACTTC
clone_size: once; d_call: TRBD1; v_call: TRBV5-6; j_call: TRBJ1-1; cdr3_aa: CASSLGRGLYTEAFF; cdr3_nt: TGTGCCAGCAGCTTGGGCAGGGGGCTTTACACTGAAGCTTTCTTT
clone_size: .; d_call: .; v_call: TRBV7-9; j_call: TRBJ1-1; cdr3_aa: CASSSGSGLGAFF; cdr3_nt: TGTGCCAGCAGCTCCGGGTCAGGGTTGGGTGCTTTCTTT
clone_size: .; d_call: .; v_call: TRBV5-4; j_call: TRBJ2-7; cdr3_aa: CASSLDIGPSYEQYF; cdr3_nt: TGTGCCAGCAGCTTGGATATAGGGCCCTCCTACGAGCAGTACTTC
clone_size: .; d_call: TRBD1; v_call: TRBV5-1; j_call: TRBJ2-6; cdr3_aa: CASSLGGTGYLDGANVLTF; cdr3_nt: TGCGCCAGCAGCTTGGGTGGGACAGGGTACCTTGATGGGGCCAACGTCCTGACTTTC
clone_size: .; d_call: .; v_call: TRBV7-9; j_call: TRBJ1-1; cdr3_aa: CASSLGGFEAFF; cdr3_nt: TGTGCCAGCAGCTTAGGAGGCTTTGAAGCTTTCTTT
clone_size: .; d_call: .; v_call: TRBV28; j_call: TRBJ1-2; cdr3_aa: CASTPGLHYGYTF; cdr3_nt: TGTGCCAGCACGCCCGGGCTACACTATGGCTACACCTTC
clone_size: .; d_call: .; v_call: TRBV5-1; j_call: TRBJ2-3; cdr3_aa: CASSLAGAWGTDTQYF; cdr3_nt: TGCGCCAGCAGCTTGGCCGGGGCTTGGGGCACAGATACGCAGTATTTT
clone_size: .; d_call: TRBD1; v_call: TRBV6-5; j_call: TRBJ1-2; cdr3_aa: CASRGTGNYGYTF; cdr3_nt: TGTGCCAGCAGAGGGACAGGGAACTATGGCTACACCTTC
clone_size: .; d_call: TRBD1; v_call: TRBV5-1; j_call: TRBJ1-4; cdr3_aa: CASSLDRGNERLFF; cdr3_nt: TGCGCCAGCAGCTTGGACAGGGGTAATGAAAGACTGTTTTTT
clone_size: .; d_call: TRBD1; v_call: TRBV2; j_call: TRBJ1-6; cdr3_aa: CASTSLGGLRNSPLHF; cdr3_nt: TGTGCCAGCACCTCCCTAGGGGGCCTCCGTAATTCACCCCTCCACTTT
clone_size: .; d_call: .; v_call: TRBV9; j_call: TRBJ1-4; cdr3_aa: CASSPDATNEKLFF; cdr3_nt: TGTGCCAGCAGCCCAGATGCAACTAATGAAAAACTGTTTTTT
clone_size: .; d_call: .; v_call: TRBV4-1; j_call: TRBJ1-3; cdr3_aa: CASSVSDNSGNTIYF; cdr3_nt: TGCGCCAGCAGCGTCTCCGATAACTCTGGAAACACCATATATTTT
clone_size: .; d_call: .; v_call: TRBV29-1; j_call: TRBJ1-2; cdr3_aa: CSVRGAPNYGYTF; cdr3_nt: TGCAGCGTTCGAGGGGCGCCGAACTATGGCTACACCTTC
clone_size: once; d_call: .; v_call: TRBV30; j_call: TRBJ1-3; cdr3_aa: CAWNGGAGNTIYF; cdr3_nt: TGTGCCTGGAATGGCGGGGCTGGAAACACCATATATTTT
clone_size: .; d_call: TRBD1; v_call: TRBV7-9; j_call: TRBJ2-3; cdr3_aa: CASSLDRTGGRGITDTQYF; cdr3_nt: TGTGCCAGCAGCTTAGACCGGACAGGGGGCCGAGGTATCACAGATACGCAGTATTTT
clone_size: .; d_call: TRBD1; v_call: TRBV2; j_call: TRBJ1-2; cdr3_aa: CASSEEGRGRRGYTF; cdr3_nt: TGTGCCAGCAGTGAAGAGGGCAGGGGGCGGCGTGGCTACACCTTC
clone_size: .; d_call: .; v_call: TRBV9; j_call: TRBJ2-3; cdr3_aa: CASSVAQSTQYF; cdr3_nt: TGTGCCAGCAGCGTAGCTCAGAGTACGCAGTATTTT
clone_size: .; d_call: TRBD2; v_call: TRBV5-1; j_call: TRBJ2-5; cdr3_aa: CASSLAGTSGVIEQETQYF; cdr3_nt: TGCGCCAGCAGCTTGGCCGGGACTAGCGGGGTGATTGAGCAAGAGACCCAGTACTTC
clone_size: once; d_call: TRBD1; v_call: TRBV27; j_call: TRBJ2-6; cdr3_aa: CASSSWTGGVGANVLTF; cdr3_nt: TGTGCCAGCAGTTCTTGGACAGGGGGCGTAGGGGCCAACGTCCTGACTTTC
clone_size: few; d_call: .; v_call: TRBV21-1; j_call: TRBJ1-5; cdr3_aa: CASRGLQPQHF; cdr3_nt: TGTGCCAGCAGGGGGCTTCAGCCCCAGCATTTT